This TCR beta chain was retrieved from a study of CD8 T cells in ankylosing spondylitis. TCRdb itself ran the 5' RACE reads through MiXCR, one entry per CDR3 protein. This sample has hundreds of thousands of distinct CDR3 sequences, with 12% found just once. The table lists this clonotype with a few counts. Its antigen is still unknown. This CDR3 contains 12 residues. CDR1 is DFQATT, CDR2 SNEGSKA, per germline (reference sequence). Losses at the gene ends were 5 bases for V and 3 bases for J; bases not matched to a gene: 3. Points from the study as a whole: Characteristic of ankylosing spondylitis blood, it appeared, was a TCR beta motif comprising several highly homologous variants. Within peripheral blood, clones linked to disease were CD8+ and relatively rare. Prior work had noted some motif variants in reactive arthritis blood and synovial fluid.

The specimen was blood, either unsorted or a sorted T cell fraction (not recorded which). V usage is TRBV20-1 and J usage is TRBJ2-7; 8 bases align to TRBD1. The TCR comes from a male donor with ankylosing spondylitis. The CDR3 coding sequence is TGCAGTGCTCAAGACAGGGGCTACGAGCAGTACTTC. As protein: CSAQDRGYEQYF.